Below, 3 T cell receptor beta chains from the same sample are listed, as sequenced in a study of cytomegalovirus exposure and HLA in healthy donors. It was with 60 Vbeta and 13 Jbeta primers that the PCR ran. TCRdb's copy holds only in-frame clones and misses some; the assay was immunoSEQ multiplex PCR. Among a few hundred thousand clones listed, roughly 83% were seen once. Source material: PBMCs. Source of these receptors: a girl under 18 in good health and CMV-seronegative.

In this sample, this clone turned up a few times. The CDR3 loop reads CASSMGGSTEAFF. Written as DNA, the CDR3 is TGTGCCAGTAGTATGGGGGGGAGTACTGAAGCTTTCTTT. V usage is TRBV19 and J usage is TRBJ1-1; perhaps TRBD1 as D (5 bases). Germline CDR1 and CDR2: LNHDA and SQIVND (reference sequence). The CDR3 covers 13 residues. The V end lost 3 bases, the J end lost 5 bases, and 10 bases lay between the germline ends.

This chain connects TRBV2 to TRBJ2-3, with D unclear. CDR3 length equals 13 residues. The V gene lost 3 bases and the J gene lost 0 bases, with 4 bases spanning the gap. Germline loops: CDR1 SNHLY, CDR2 FYNNEI. The CDR3 here is CASSDGSTDTQYF. The CDR3 DNA follows: TGTGCCAGCAGTGACGGTAGCACAGATACGCAGTATTTT.

As concerns this clone: Since no conserved phenylalanine or tryptophan closes the CDR3, a read error is the likely cause. This rearrangement joins TRBV7-9 to TRBJ2-7; the match to TRBD1 covers 8 bases. The CDR3 contains 12 residues. Germline assignment: CDR1 SEHNR and CDR2 FQNEAQ (reference sequence). Losses at the gene ends were 4 bases for V and 4 bases for J; bases not matched to a gene: 0. The DNA for the CDR3 is TGTGCCAGCAGCTGGACAGGGTACGAGCAGTACCTC. It specifies CASSWTGYEQYL.